This T cell receptor beta chain came from a study of T-cell reconstitution after alpha-beta-depleted transplantation in children. The study's findings and limits: Surviving recipient T cells and thymic progenitors underlay high day-60 TCRbeta diversity in some patients.

This clonotype was counted many times. Its antigen is undetermined. This CDR3 is built from 15 residues. Trimming removed 0 bases at V and 6 bases at J, with 14 bases between. Germline values: CDR1 ENHRY, CDR2 SYGVKD. TCRbeta library preparation incorporated unique molecular identifiers. TCRdb processed the PCR reads anew with MiXCR; each CDR3 protein has one entry. Seen here are some 43,000 distinct CDR3 sequences, about 10% observed once, and the top ten hold 27%. The input for sequencing was PBMCs, mostly from graft donor cells, taken 60 days after TCRalphabeta/CD19-depleted stem cell transplant. The clonotype was recovered from a male patient aged 2-15 years who had a stem cell transplant for chronic granulomatous disease, so the T cells may come from the graft donor. V and J are TRBV10-3 and TRBJ1-1; D gene unclear. CDR3 residues: CAISESGGRNPEAFF. The CDR3 DNA sequence: TGTGCCATCAGTGAGTCAGGTGGACGGAATCCTGAAGCTTTCTTT.